The 27 T cell receptor beta chains presented below share a single source sample, sequenced in a study of CD8+ T cells in alopecia areata. Following extraction, RNA underwent reverse transcription to cDNA, which served as the sequencing template. Repertoires were generated with immunoSEQ multiplex PCR, while TCRdb's copy carries only in-frame clones and drops some. Found here are some 150,000 clones, approximately 53% of them singletons; the top ten hold just under 20%. This specimen was CD8+ T cells sorted from blood, taken at week 0. The receptors come from a human donor with alopecia areata.

Regarding this clone: Other DNA sequences in the sample encode the same CDR3. The J gene is TRBJ2-1, the V gene TRBV5-1; D possibly corresponds to TRBD2 (5 bases). In germline, CDR1 is SGHRS, CDR2 YFSETQ. The V end was cut by 4 bases, the J end by 7 bases, with 12 bases between. This CDR3 comprises 13 residues. The CDR3 region has the DNA TGCGCCAGCAGCCCCGGACTCGCTAATGAGCAGTTCTTC. Translating gives CASSPGLANEQFF.

There are a few counts of this clone. The rearrangement links TRBV29-1 to TRBJ2-1; D is perhaps TRBD2 (7 bases). Germline-derived CDR1 and CDR2 are SQVTM and ANQGSEA. V was trimmed by 4 bases and J by 3 bases, leaving 22 bases between them. This CDR3 contains 17 residues. The CDR3 DNA sequence: TGCAGCGTTGTGAAGGAACTCGGCGGGGGCCTCTACAATGAGCAGTTCTTC. Encoded protein: CSVVKELGGGLYNEQFF.

The sample holds a few counts of this clone. J is TRBJ1-1 and V is TRBV7-6; D remains ambiguous. V shed 2 bases and J shed 2 bases, with 6 bases lying between them. The germline CDR1 and CDR2 sequences are SGHVS and FNYEAQ. The CDR3 runs to 13 residues. CDR3 DNA: TGTGCCAGCAGCTTATCGGGTAACACTGAAGCTTTCTTT. Translated, it gives CASSLSGNTEAFF.

This chain uses TRBV10-3 with TRBJ2-7; D unresolved. The V gene lost 2 bases and the J gene lost 6 bases, with 5 bases spanning the gap. CDR3 size: 11 residues. CDR1 ENHRY and CDR2 SYGVKD come from the germline V gene. Written as DNA, the CDR3 is TGTGCCATCAGTGAGGACCTCGAGCAGTACTTC. Protein product: CAISEDLEQYF.

This chain uses TRBV7-6 with TRBJ1-2, with TRBD1 matching over 12 bases. The CDR3 consists of 15 residues. Germline CDR1 and CDR2: SGHVS and FNYEAQ. The V gene end was trimmed by 0 bases and the J gene end by 8 bases; junction bases not matched to a gene: 4. CDR3 region: CASSLAGTGGEGYTF. The DNA for the CDR3 is TGTGCCAGCAGCTTAGCTGGGACAGGGGGCGAGGGCTACACCTTC.

V is TRBV11-2 and J is TRBJ2-3, with 8 positions matching TRBD2. The CDR3 has 16 amino acids. With 5 bases clipped from V and 4 bases from J, the junction kept 11 bases outside the gene matches. Looked up from germline, CDR1 is SGHAT and CDR2 is FQNNGV. The CDR3 DNA reads as TGTGCCAGCAGCACGCCGACGGGGGGGCCCGCAGATACGCAGTATTTT. Translated, it gives CASSTPTGGPADTQYF.

The chain joins TRBV29-1 to TRBJ1-2; 8 bases are shared with TRBD1. V shed 3 bases, J shed 4 bases, and the junction held 10 bases outside the gene matches. The CDR3 consists of 15 residues. CDR1 and CDR2 (germline): SQVTM, ANQGSEA. CDR3 residues: CSVEGPDRAGYGYTF. CDR3 DNA sequence: TGCAGCGTTGAGGGCCCGGACAGGGCGGGCTATGGCTACACCTTC.

The rearrangement links TRBV27 to TRBJ1-5; D ambiguous. Germline V gives CDR1 MNHEY, CDR2 SMNVEV (reference sequence). V dropped 0 bases and J dropped 0 bases, with 12 bases sitting between them. The CDR3 extends over 17 amino acids. The CDR3 spells CASSLSNGPYSNQPQHF. The CDR3 DNA reads as TGTGCCAGCAGTTTATCTAACGGACCATATAGCAATCAGCCCCAGCATTTT.

The rearrangement joins TRBV14 to TRBJ2-7; D assignment may be TRBD1 or TRBD2 (5 bases each). CDR1 is SGHDN, CDR2 FVKESK, per germline. CDR3 size: 12 residues. Between the trimmed V and J ends, which lost 8 bases and 6 bases, there was a span of 14 bases. CDR3 DNA: TGTGCCAGCGGCAGGGTGGGGAGCGAGCAGTACTTC. This codes for CASGRVGSEQYF.

This rearrangement joins TRBV7-8 to TRBJ1-4; maybe TRBD1 (6 bases). The CDR3 extends over 16 amino acids. Germline loops: CDR1 SGHVS, CDR2 FQNEAQ. V was clipped by 1 base and J by 5 bases, with 14 bases between them. The CDR3 DNA reads as TGTGCCAGCAGCTTAGGTTCGGACAGCGCGAATGAAAAACTGTTTTTT. Translation: CASSLGSDSANEKLFF.

Only a few counts were recorded for this clone. J is TRBJ2-5 and V is TRBV7-2, with TRBD1 matching over 12 bases. Judging by the DNA end, TRBJ2-7 fits better; the J call may be wrong. The CDR3 has 15 amino acids. Germline V gives CDR1 SGHTA, CDR2 FQGNSA. Written as DNA, the CDR3 is TGTGCCAGCAGCTTGAGGGACAGGGGGCCCTACGAGCAGTACTTC. Translated, it gives CASSLRDRGPYEQYF.

The V call is TRBV5-1, the J call TRBJ2-2; 7 bases match TRBD2. The CDR3 sequence is 17 residues long. The J segment lost 1 base and the V segment lost 2 bases, leaving 8 bases of the junction unmatched. Looked up from germline, CDR1 is SGHRS and CDR2 is YFSETQ. The CDR3 DNA reads as TGCGCCAGCAGCTTCCCCCACGGCGGGGGGAACACCGGGGAGCTGTTTTTT. Translating it yields CASSFPHGGGNTGELFF.

Of note for this clone: One end of the junction varies from germline; a read error may be responsible. The chain is built from TRBV7-3 and TRBJ2-1; D is unresolved. The CDR3 has 13 residues. Germline-derived CDR1 and CDR2 are SGHTA and FQGTGA. CDR3 protein: CASSQSLLNEQFF. The CDR3 DNA follows: TGCGCCAGCAGCCAGTCACTCCTCAATGAGCAGTTCTTC. Full variable domain (remainder filled in from reference TRBV7-3 and TRBJ2-1): GAGVSQTPSNKVTEKGKYVELRCDPISGHTALYWYRQSLGQGPEFLIYFQGTGAADDSGLPNDRFFAVRPEGSVSTLKIQRTERGDSAVYLCASSQSLLNEQFFGPGTRLTVL.

This chain connects TRBV9 to TRBJ2-2, with a possible D match to TRBD2 (6 bases). The CDR3 has 14 residues. Germline CDR1 SGDLS, CDR2 YYNGEE. The germline V and J ends were trimmed by 4 bases and 3 bases, with 10 bases remaining between them. The CDR3 sequence: CASSLPGDTGELFF. The DNA for the CDR3 is TGTGCCAGCAGCCTGCCGGGAGACACCGGGGAGCTGTTTTTT.

This clone showed up just a few times. V gene TRBV10-2 combines with J gene TRBJ1-1; D unresolved. The V gene's germline CDR1 is WSHSY and CDR2 SAAADI. The CDR3 is made up of 13 amino acids. The V and J ends lost 1 base and 9 bases respectively, with 12 bases between them. Here the CDR3 DNA reads TGCGCCAGCAGTGAGTTTCAAGACCTGAAAGCTTTCTTT. It specifies CASSEFQDLKAFF.

The rearrangement links TRBV30 to TRBJ1-2, with D perhaps matching TRBD1 (6 bases). Trimming took 8 bases from V and 2 from J, leaving 15 bases between them. The CDR3 length is 13 residues. Germline V gene sequence: CDR1 GTSNPN, CDR2 SVGIG (reference sequence). The CDR3 protein is CAVRGRVNYGYTF. The CDR3 DNA is TGTGCCGTCAGGGGCAGGGTGAACTATGGCTACACCTTC.

The chain employs TRBV29-1 and TRBJ2-7; 14 bases agree with TRBD2. V shed 1 base, J shed 0 bases, and the junction held 2 bases outside the gene matches. The germline gives CDR1 SQVTM, CDR2 ANQGSEA. This CDR3 is built from 16 residues. CDR3 sequence (DNA): TGCAGCGTTGAAGGGACTAGCGGGGGGAGCTCCTACGAGCAGTACTTC. The encoded protein is CSVEGTSGGSSYEQYF.

The rearrangement joins TRBV30 to TRBJ1-5; a possible D gene is TRBD1 (5 bases). Germline lookup yields CDR1 GTSNPN and CDR2 SVGIG (reference sequence). The CDR3 consists of 13 residues. V lost 1 base to trimming and J lost 4 bases, with 8 bases between them. The CDR3 DNA reads as TGTGCCTGGAGTGACGGGGGGAATCAGCCCCAGCATTTT. This encodes CAWSDGGNQPQHF.

This chain uses TRBV2 with TRBJ1-5; D remains ambiguous. Trimming stripped 10 bases from V and 1 base from J, with 14 bases between. CDR3 size: 14 residues. The germline CDR1 and CDR2 sequences are SNHLY and FYNNEI. In DNA form, the CDR3 reads TGTGCCACCCAAGGAGAGGAAAGCAATCAGCCCCAGCATTTT. This encodes CATQGEESNQPQHF.

The V gene is TRBV29-1, the J gene TRBJ1-2; 9 nucleotides match TRBD1. This CDR3 has 14 amino acids. V was clipped by 6 bases and J by 4 bases; unmatched bases: 9. Germline loops: CDR1 SQVTM, CDR2 ANQGSEA. DNA of the CDR3: TGCAGCGTGGTGGACAGGGGCCAAATCTATGGCTACACCTTC. This codes for CSVVDRGQIYGYTF.

This chain connects TRBV30 to TRBJ2-1, with TRBD1 matching over 7 bases. J was trimmed by 4 bases and V by 4 bases; bases with no gene match: 4. Germline CDR1 is GTSNPN and CDR2 is SVGIG (reference sequence). The CDR3 extends over 13 amino acids. The CDR3 DNA reads as TGTGCCTGGACAGGGGGAAATTACAATGAGCAGTTCTTC. Translated, it gives CAWTGGNYNEQFF.

This sequence joins TRBV12-5 and TRBJ2-3; D is undetermined. The CDR3 has 12 residues. The V end was cut by 3 bases, the J end by 4 bases, with 5 bases between. Germline assignment: CDR1 LGHNT and CDR2 FRNRAP. The CDR3 sequence: CASGLSPDTQYF. CDR3 nucleotide sequence: TGTGCTAGTGGTTTAAGTCCAGATACGCAGTATTTT.

The rearrangement uses TRBV15 and TRBJ1-4; D is ambiguous. Trimming pared 0 bases from V and 9 bases from J, leaving 17 bases between. Germline V CDR1 and CDR2: LNHNV, YYDKDF (reference sequence). The CDR3 contains 16 residues. CDR3 in amino acids: CATSRDSLSGAQKLFF. CDR3 nucleotides: TGTGCCACCAGCAGAGATTCGCTGTCAGGCGCTCAAAAACTGTTTTTT.

The chain couples TRBV27 to TRBJ2-7; no reliable D call. The CDR3 has 15 residues. Trimming shortened V by 5 bases and J by 0 bases, and 14 bases separated the two germline ends. Per germline, CDR1 MNHEY and CDR2 SMNVEV (reference sequence). CDR3 in DNA: TGTGCCAGCAGTCCCGTTGGGTCAAGCTCCTACGAGCAGTACTTC. It specifies CASSPVGSSSYEQYF.

The rearrangement joins TRBV4-3 to TRBJ1-2, with D possibly TRBD1 on 6 matching bases. The V gene lost 5 bases and the J gene lost 6 bases, with 19 bases spanning the gap. CDR1 and CDR2 from the germline V gene are LGHNA and YSLEER. This CDR3 is built from 15 residues. The CDR3 DNA follows: TGCGCCAGCAGCGCACAACAGGGCAGAAAAGATGGCTACACCTTC. Translated, it gives CASSAQQGRKDGYTF.

The chain recombines TRBV15 with TRBJ1-5; D is undetermined. V was pared by 4 bases and J by 0 bases, with 7 bases between. The CDR3 spans 14 residues. The germline gives CDR1 LNHNV, CDR2 YYDKDF (reference sequence). Here the CDR3 reads CATSIIDSNQPQHF. In DNA form, the CDR3 reads TGTGCCACCAGCATTATAGATAGCAATCAGCCCCAGCATTTT. The entire variable domain, with the rest obtained from reference TRBV15 and TRBJ1-5, is as follows: DAMVIQNPRYQVTQFGKPVTLSCSQTLNHNVMYWYQQKSSQAPKLLFHYYDKDFNNEADTPDNFQSRRPNTSFCFLDIRSPGLGDTAMYLCATSIIDSNQPQHFGDGTRLSIL.

The count of this clone is one. The chain links TRBV27 to TRBJ2-7, with unresolved D. The V gene lost 5 bases and the J gene lost 1 base, with 15 bases spanning the gap. Germline-derived CDR1 and CDR2 are MNHEY and SMNVEV (reference sequence). This CDR3 contains 15 residues. CDR3 protein: CASSHTVVGSYEQYF. The CDR3 region has the DNA TGTGCCAGCAGTCACACTGTCGTGGGATCCTACGAGCAGTACTTC.